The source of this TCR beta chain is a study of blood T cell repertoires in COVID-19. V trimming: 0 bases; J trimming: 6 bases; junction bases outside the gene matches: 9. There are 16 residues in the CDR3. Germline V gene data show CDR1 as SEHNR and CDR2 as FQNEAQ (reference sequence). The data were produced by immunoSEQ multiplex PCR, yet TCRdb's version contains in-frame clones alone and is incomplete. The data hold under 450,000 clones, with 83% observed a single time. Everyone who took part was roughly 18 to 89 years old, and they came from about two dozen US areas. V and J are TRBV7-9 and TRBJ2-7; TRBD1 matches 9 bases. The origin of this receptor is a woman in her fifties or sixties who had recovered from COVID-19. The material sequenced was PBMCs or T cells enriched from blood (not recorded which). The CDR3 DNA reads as TGTGCCAGCAGCTTAGCTGCCGGGACAGGGATCAGCGAGCAGTACTTC. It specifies CASSLAAGTGISEQYF.